This T cell receptor beta chain was observed in a study of cytomegalovirus exposure and HLA in healthy donors. This PCR relied on a set of 60 Vbeta primers and 13 Jbeta primers. Clones were read by immunoSEQ multiplex PCR, and TCRdb kept only the in-frame ones, dropping some. The sample table sets out some 120,000 clones. Germline lookup yields CDR1 ENHRY and CDR2 SYGVKD. The V gene lost 8 bases and the J gene lost 0 bases, with 14 bases spanning the gap. There are 14 residues in the CDR3. The chain recombines TRBV10-3 with TRBJ2-7; TRBD2 is a possible D gene (6 bases). This sequence was found in a man in his forties or fifties in good health and CMV-seropositive. The sample consisted of PBMCs. CDR3 in DNA: TGTGCCATCTCCCTAGGGACTGGCTCCTACGAGCAGTACTTC. Protein product: CAISLGTGSYEQYF.